These 18 T cell receptor beta chains were all obtained from the same sample, sequenced in a study of T cell changes during pregnancy in multiple sclerosis. Sequencing used immunoSEQ multiplex PCR; TCRdb keeps in-frame clones, though not all of them. The sample holds 75,000 to 80,000 clones; about 92% are singletons and the top ten take 2% to 3%. The source material was peripheral blood, sampled after pregnancy. These receptors originate from a female donor in good health, enrolled as a control in a pregnancy study.

The rearrangement links TRBV18 to TRBJ2-5; 7 bases agree with TRBD1. The CDR3 runs to 15 residues. V shed 3 bases, J shed 1 base, and the junction held 5 bases outside the gene matches. CDR1 is KGHSH and CDR2 is LQKENI in the germline V gene. The chain's CDR3 is CASSPPGTAQETQYF. DNA of the CDR3: TGTGCCAGCTCACCTCCCGGGACAGCCCAAGAGACCCAGTACTTC.

The chain recombines TRBV4-2 with TRBJ2-3; TRBD2 matches 13 bases. The CDR3 is made up of 19 amino acids. The junction had 6 bases not matched to a gene; V was cut back by 0 bases and J by 0 bases. Germline V gene lookup returns CDR1 LGHNA and CDR2 YNFKEQ. The CDR3 nucleotides read TGTGCCAGCAGCCAAGACGGGACTAGCGGGGTCGGTAGCACAGATACGCAGTATTTT. It codes for CASSQDGTSGVGSTDTQYF.

The V gene is TRBV5-1, the J gene TRBJ2-7; TRBD1 matches at 11 bases. V gave up 2 bases and J gave up 7 bases; unmatched junction bases: 8. Germline loops: CDR1 SGHRS, CDR2 YFSETQ. This CDR3 contains 15 residues. The CDR3, as DNA: TGCGCCAGCAGCTTCGGGACAGGGGGTTCTATGGAGCAGTACTTC. It encodes CASSFGTGGSMEQYF.

The V call is TRBV7-9, the J call TRBJ2-1; TRBD2 aligns across 14 bases. This CDR3 has 19 amino acids. Germline CDR1 SEHNR, CDR2 FQNEAQ (reference sequence). Trimming removed 5 bases from V and 0 bases from J; junction bases left unmatched: 9. The DNA for the CDR3 is TGTGCCAGCAGCCCACGCTATGGGACTAGCGGGAGCTCCTACAATGAGCAGTTCTTC. Its protein product is CASSPRYGTSGSSYNEQFF.

This clone was observed a single time. The chain carries TRBV30 and TRBJ1-1, with a weak D call TRBD1 (5 bases). The V end lost 4 bases, the J end lost 1 base, and 10 bases lay between the germline ends. CDR1 and CDR2 from the germline V gene are GTSNPN and SVGIG (reference sequence). CDR3 length: 13 amino acids. The CDR3 DNA follows: TGTGCCTGGACCCTGGGGCAGAACACTGAAGCTTTCTTT. Translated, it gives CAWTLGQNTEAFF.

This chain uses TRBV6-1 with TRBJ2-2; TRBD2 is a possible D gene (6 bases). V was clipped by 8 bases and J by 4 bases, with 11 bases between them. CDR1 and CDR2 (germline): MNHNS, SASEGT. The CDR3 extends over 13 amino acids. The CDR3 here is CASGGESTGELFF. The CDR3 DNA is TGTGCCAGCGGAGGGGAGAGCACCGGGGAGCTGTTTTTT.

This chain connects TRBV27 to TRBJ2-1; 7 bases are a match to TRBD1. The V and J ends lost 3 bases and 4 bases, in that order; junction bases with no gene match: 6. CDR3 length: 15 amino acids. Germline CDR1 and CDR2: MNHEY and SMNVEV (reference sequence). The CDR3 sequence is CASSLEQGWYNEQFF. The CDR3 DNA sequence: TGTGCCAGCAGTTTGGAACAGGGGTGGTACAATGAGCAGTTCTTC.

This clone was seen just once. The chain couples TRBV7-9 to TRBJ1-3; D is unresolved. V lost 2 bases and J lost 3, with 8 bases in between. CDR3 length: 14 amino acids. Per the germline V gene, CDR1 is SEHNR and CDR2 is FQNEAQ (reference sequence). The CDR3 nucleotides are TGTGCCAGCAGCTTATCCTACGTTGGAAACACCATATATTTT. Translation: CASSLSYVGNTIYF.

This clone was detected only a few times. The junction differs from germline at one of its ends, possibly a read error. The chain joins TRBV6-1 to TRBJ1-2, with D possibly TRBD1 on 5 matching bases. The length of the CDR3 is 11 residues. In germline, CDR1 is MNHNS, CDR2 SASEGT. CDR3 sequence (DNA): TGTGCCAGCAGTGATTGGGGACTCGCATTATTC. Residues: CASSDWGLALF.

The J gene is TRBJ2-7, the V gene TRBV30; 8 bases line up with TRBD1. The germline V gene has CDR1 GTSNPN and CDR2 SVGIG (reference sequence). Trimming cost V 6 bases and J 3 bases; bases outside gene matches: 10. The CDR3 covers 14 residues. The CDR3 DNA reads as TGTGCCTGCTTAAGGACAGGGACCTTCTACGAGCAGTACTTC. Translating gives CACLRTGTFYEQYF. Full variable domain (missing parts from reference TRBV30 and TRBJ2-7): SQTIHQWPATLVQPVGSPLSLECTVEGTSNPNLYWYRQAAGRGLQLLFYSVGIGQISSEVPQNLSASRPQDRQFILSSKKLLLSDSGFYLCACLRTGTFYEQYFGPGTRLTVT.

The gene calls are TRBV4-3 and TRBJ2-4; tentative D call: TRBD2 (5 bases). This CDR3 has 16 amino acids. V dropped 6 bases and J dropped 0 bases, with 15 bases sitting between them. Germline assignment: CDR1 LGHNA and CDR2 YSLEER. The CDR3 nucleotides read TGCGCCAGCAGTTCCTGGAGCGGATTAGCCAAAAACATTCAGTACTTC. This gives the protein CASSSWSGLAKNIQYF.

This chain links TRBV6-1 with TRBJ2-7, with 9 bases matching TRBD1. The CDR3 contains 14 residues. Trimming removed 4 bases from V and 3 bases from J; junction bases left unmatched: 4. Germline-derived CDR1 and CDR2 are MNHNS and SASEGT. Here the CDR3 reads CASSAGTGLYEQYF. CDR3 DNA: TGTGCCAGCAGTGCGGGGACAGGGCTCTACGAGCAGTACTTC.

This clone appeared a single time. The J gene is TRBJ2-5, the V gene TRBV5-1; a possible D gene is TRBD2 (5 bases). There are 14 residues in the CDR3. The germline V and J ends were trimmed by 1 base and 2 bases, with 9 bases remaining between them. CDR1 and CDR2 (germline): SGHRS, YFSETQ. The CDR3 DNA reads TGCGCCAGCAGCTTGAGCGGCTTACAAGAGACCCAGTACTTC. It codes for CASSLSGLQETQYF.

The rearrangement links TRBV5-1 to TRBJ2-5, with 7 positions matching TRBD1. J gave up 5 bases and V 4 bases, and 11 bases lay outside the gene matches. The CDR3 length is 15 residues. From germline, CDR1 is SGHRS and CDR2 YFSETQ. The CDR3 region has the DNA TGCGCCAGCAGCCTCGTAGAGGGGGCAAGGGAGACCCAGTACTTC. This codes for CASSLVEGARETQYF.

The chain links TRBV7-3 to TRBJ2-3; TRBD2 matches 9 bases. Germline V gene data show CDR1 as SGHTA and CDR2 as FQGTGA. The CDR3 loop spans 15 amino acids. The V gene end was trimmed by 5 bases and the J gene end by 1 base; junction bases not matched to a gene: 4. In DNA form, the CDR3 reads TGTGCCAGCAGCACCTCTAGCGGGGGCACAGATACGCAGTATTTT. This sequence encodes CASSTSSGGTDTQYF.

The chain combines TRBV11-2 with TRBJ2-1; TRBD1 matches at 10 bases. V lost 5 bases and J lost 4; bases outside the gene matches: 11. CDR1 is SGHAT and CDR2 is FQNNGV in the germline V gene. The CDR3 contains 17 residues. The CDR3 loop is CASSARTGTGEYNEQFF. CDR3 sequence (DNA): TGTGCCAGCAGCGCCCGAACCGGGACAGGGGAATACAATGAGCAGTTCTTC.

This CDR3 reads CASSFQQASGANVLTF. The CDR3 coding sequence is TGCGCCAGCAGCTTCCAACAGGCCTCTGGGGCCAACGTCCTGACTTTC. The gene calls are TRBV5-1 and TRBJ2-6, with D tentatively TRBD1 (5 bases). CDR3 length equals 16 residues. CDR1 and CDR2 from the germline V gene are SGHRS and YFSETQ. V was cut by 2 bases and J by 0 bases, with 9 bases left in between.

The CDR3 here is CASSLFTDRPYGYTF. The CDR3, as DNA: TGCGCCAGCAGCCTATTTACGGACAGGCCCTATGGCTACACCTTC. The chain carries TRBV4-1 and TRBJ1-2; 7 nucleotides match TRBD1. The CDR3 covers 15 residues. V lost 4 bases to trimming and J lost 4 bases; unmatched junction nucleotides: 9. The germline V gene has CDR1 MGHRA and CDR2 YSYEKL.